Listed below are T cell receptor beta chains from one sample, sequenced in a study of blood T cell repertoires in COVID-19. TCRdb's table, derived via immunoSEQ multiplex PCR, lists solely in-frame clones and lacks some. The sample has 150,000 or so clones; roughly 93% are singletons. The sequencing input was peripheral blood. The receptors were sampled from a woman aged 55-69 years with COVID-19, enrolled during active disease. Each CDR3 is given with its conserved first and last residue.

j_call	v_call	cdr3_aa
TRBJ2-2	TRBV18	CASSSAGWKPGELFF
TRBJ1-2	TRBV7-2	CASSLGAGSNYGYTF
TRBJ2-4	TRBV11-1	CASSLAKGWDRVNIQYF
TRBJ1-5	TRBV2	CASKSGNQPQHF
TRBJ1-2	TRBV18	CASSPPDRFKGYTF
TRBJ1-1	TRBV5-1	CASSLAGGKATEAFF
TRBJ1-1	TRBV7-6	CASSLAETGGTEAFF
TRBJ1-4	TRBV27	CATSRQSTTNEKLFF
TRBJ1-1	TRBV7-2	CASSFPTGVAEAFF
TRBJ2-3	TRBV5-1	CASSLVPSGGVGTQYF
TRBJ1-2	TRBV5-8	CASSLESAGAGRGYTF
TRBJ2-1	TRBV6-5	CASTTTRGGNEQFF
TRBJ1-1	TRBV5-1	CASSWRTGRAEAFF
TRBJ1-1	TRBV9	CASSVAMNTEAFF
TRBJ1-1	TRBV27	CASSLSQGGLIEAFF
TRBJ1-1	TRBV6-5	CASSQHVNTEAFF
TRBJ2-5	TRBV19	CASSIHRGQETQYF
TRBJ1-3	TRBV4-2	CASSQGVPGQTGNTIYF
TRBJ2-5	TRBV7-9	CASSFPTGGGETQYF
TRBJ1-3	TRBV7-2	CASNPSVGAGNTIYF
TRBJ1-3	TRBV18	CASSPLGTETSGNTIYF
TRBJ1-4	TRBV6-5	CASSRSLVNEKLFF
TRBJ1-6	TRBV7-9	CASSPIGQGNNSPLHF
TRBJ1-3	TRBV11-2	CASSFTGTGYGNTIYF
TRBJ1-4	TRBV15	CATSTGQGWGEKLFF
TRBJ1-2	TRBV9	CASSVGQGNYGYTF
TRBJ2-3	TRBV9	CASSVLATSTDTQYF
TRBJ1-3	TRBV6-2/TRBV6-3	CASSYVVRSSGNTIYF
TRBJ1-4	TRBV19	CASSIPGMVPGNNEKLFF
TRBJ1-1	TRBV12-3/TRBV12-4	CASSLGATEAFF
TRBJ2-1	TRBV4-3	CASSQLGTAPYNEQFF